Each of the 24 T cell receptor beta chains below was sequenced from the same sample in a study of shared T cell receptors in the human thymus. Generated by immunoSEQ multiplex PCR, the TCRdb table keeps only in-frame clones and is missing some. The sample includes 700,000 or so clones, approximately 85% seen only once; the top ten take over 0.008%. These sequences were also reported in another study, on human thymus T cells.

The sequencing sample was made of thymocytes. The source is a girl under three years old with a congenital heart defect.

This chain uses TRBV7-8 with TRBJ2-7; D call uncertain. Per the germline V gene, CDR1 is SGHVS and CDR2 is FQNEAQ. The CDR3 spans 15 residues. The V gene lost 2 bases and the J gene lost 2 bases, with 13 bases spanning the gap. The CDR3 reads CASSLTSHLAYEQYF. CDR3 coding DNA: TGTGCCAGCAGCTTAACGAGTCACCTCGCCTACGAGCAGTACTTC.

CDR3 sequence reads: CASQGAGQPQHF. The CDR3, as DNA: TGTGCCAGTCAGGGGGCGGGACAGCCCCAGCATTTT. V gene TRBV2 combines with J gene TRBJ1-5; 8 bases align to TRBD1. The CDR3 length is 12 residues. V dropped 9 bases and J dropped 7; count of bases not matched to a gene: 5. The germline V gene has CDR1 SNHLY and CDR2 FYNNEI.

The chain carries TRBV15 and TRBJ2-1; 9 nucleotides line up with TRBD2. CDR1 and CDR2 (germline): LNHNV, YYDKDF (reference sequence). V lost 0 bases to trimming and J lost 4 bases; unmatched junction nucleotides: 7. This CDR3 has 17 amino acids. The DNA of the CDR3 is TGTGCCACCAGCAGAGATCGATCTAGCGGGGAGTACAATGAGCAGTTCTTC. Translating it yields CATSRDRSSGEYNEQFF.

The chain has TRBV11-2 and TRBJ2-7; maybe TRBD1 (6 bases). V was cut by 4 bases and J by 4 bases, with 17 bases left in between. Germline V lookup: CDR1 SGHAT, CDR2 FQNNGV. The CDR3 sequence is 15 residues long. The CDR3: CASSSRQVDAYEQYF. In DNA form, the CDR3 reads TGTGCCAGCAGCTCGAGACAGGTGGACGCGTACGAGCAGTACTTC.

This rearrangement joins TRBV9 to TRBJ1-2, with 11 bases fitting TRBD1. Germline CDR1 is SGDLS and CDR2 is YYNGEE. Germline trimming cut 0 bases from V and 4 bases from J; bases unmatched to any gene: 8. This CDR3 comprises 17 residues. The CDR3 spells CASSVVDRTGGPYGYTF. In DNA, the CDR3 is TGTGCCAGCAGCGTAGTTGACCGGACAGGGGGCCCCTATGGCTACACCTTC.

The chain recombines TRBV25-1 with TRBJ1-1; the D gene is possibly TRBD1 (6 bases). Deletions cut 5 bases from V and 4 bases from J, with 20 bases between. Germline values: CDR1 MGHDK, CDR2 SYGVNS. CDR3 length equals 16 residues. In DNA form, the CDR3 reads TGTGCCAGCAGTCGGGGGGCGGACTCCTCGGCCACTGAAGCTTTCTTT. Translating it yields CASSRGADSSATEAFF.

Written as DNA, the CDR3 is TGCGCCAGCAGCCCCAAGAATCGACAGGGCGCTTCAGATACGCAGTATTTT. It translates to CASSPKNRQGASDTQYF. V gene TRBV4-3 combines with J gene TRBJ2-3, with TRBD1 matching over 7 bases. The V segment lost 4 bases and the J segment 4 bases; nucleotides outside the gene matches: 14. The germline CDR1 and CDR2 sequences are LGHNA and YSLEER. The CDR3 totals 17 residues.

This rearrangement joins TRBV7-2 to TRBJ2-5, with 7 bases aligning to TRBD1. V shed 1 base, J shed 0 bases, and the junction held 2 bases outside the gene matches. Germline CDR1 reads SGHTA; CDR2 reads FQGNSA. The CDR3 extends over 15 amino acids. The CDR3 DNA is TGTGCCAGCAGCTTAGAGGGACAGCACCAAGAGACCCAGTACTTC. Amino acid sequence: CASSLEGQHQETQYF.

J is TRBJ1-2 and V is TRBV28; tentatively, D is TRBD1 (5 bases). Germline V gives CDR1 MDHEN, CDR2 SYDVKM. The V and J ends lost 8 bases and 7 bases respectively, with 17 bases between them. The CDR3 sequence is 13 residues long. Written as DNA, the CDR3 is TGTGCCAGCGGGGCTGCTCAGGATTGTGGCTACACCTTC. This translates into CASGAAQDCGYTF.

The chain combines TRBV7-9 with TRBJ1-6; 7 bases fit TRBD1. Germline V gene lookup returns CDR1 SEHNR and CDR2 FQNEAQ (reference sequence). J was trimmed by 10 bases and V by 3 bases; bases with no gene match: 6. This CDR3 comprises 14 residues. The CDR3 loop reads CASSLTGSRSPLHF. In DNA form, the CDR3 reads TGTGCCAGCAGCTTGACAGGGTCGAGGTCACCCCTCCACTTT.

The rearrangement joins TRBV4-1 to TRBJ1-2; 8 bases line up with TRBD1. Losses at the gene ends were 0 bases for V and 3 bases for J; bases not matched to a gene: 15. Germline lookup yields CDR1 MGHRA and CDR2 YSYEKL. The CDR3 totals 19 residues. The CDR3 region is CASSQDGKQGALRDYGYTF. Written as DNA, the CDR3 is TGCGCCAGCAGCCAAGATGGTAAGCAGGGGGCGCTACGTGACTATGGCTACACCTTC.

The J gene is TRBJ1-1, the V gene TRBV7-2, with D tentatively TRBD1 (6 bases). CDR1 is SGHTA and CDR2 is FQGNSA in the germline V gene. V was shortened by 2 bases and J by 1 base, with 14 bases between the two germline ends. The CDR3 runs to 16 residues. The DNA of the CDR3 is TGTGCCAGCAGCTTACGGTGGGGGCTAAGGAACACTGAAGCTTTCTTT. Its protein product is CASSLRWGLRNTEAFF.

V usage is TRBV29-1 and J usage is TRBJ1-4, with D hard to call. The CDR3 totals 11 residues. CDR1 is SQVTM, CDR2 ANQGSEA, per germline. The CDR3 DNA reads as TGCAGTATCGCAACTAATGAAAAACTGTTTTTT. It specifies CSIATNEKLFF.

CDR3 protein: CASSCRGGDTQYF. Here the CDR3 DNA reads TGTGCCAGCAGCTGCAGGGGAGGGGATACGCAGTATTTT. V and J are TRBV11-3 and TRBJ2-3; D may be TRBD2 (7 bases). The CDR3 sequence is 13 residues long. V was cut by 4 bases and J by 6 bases, with 11 bases left in between. The germline V gene has CDR1 SGHNT and CDR2 YENEEA.

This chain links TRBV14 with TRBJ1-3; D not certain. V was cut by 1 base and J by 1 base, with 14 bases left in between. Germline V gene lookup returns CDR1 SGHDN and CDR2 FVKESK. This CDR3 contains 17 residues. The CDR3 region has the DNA TGTGCCAGCAGCCAAGCGGAGGGTACGAGTTCTGGAAACACCATATATTTT. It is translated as CASSQAEGTSSGNTIYF.

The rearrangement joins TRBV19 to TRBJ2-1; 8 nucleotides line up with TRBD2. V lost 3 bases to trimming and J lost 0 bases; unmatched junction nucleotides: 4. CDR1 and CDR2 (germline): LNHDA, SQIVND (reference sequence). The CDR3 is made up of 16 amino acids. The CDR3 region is CASSISGTSSYNEQFF. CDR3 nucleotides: TGTGCCAGTAGTATCAGCGGGACTAGCTCCTACAATGAGCAGTTCTTC. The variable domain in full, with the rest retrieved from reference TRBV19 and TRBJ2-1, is DGGITQSPKYLFRKEGQNVTLSCEQNLNHDAMYWYRQDPGQGLRLIYYSQIVNDFQKGDIAEGYSVSREKKESFPLTVTSAQKNPTAFYLCASSISGTSSYNEQFFGPGTRLTVL.

The CDR3 coding sequence is TGTGCCAGCAGATCCCGGGACAGGGAAGTATATGGCTACACCTTC. The encoded protein is CASRSRDREVYGYTF. This chain connects TRBV5-6 to TRBJ1-2; 9 bases match TRBD1. Germline CDR1 is SGHDT and CDR2 is YYEEEE. This CDR3 spans 15 amino acids. Trimming cost V 5 bases and J 5 bases; bases outside gene matches: 10.

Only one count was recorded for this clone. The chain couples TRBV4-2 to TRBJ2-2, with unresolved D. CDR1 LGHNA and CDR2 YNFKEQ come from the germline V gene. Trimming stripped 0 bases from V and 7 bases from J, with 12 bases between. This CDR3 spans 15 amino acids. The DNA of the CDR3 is TGTGCCAGCAGCCAAGATCGGCTAGAGCGCGGGGAGCTGTTTTTT. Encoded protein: CASSQDRLERGELFF.

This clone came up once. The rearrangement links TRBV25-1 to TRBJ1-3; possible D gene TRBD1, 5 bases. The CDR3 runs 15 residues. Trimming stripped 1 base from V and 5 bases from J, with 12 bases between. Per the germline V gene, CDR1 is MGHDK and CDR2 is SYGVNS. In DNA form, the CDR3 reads TGTGCCAGCAGTGAATGGGGCAGAAGTCGAAACACCATATATTTT. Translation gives CASSEWGRSRNTIYF.

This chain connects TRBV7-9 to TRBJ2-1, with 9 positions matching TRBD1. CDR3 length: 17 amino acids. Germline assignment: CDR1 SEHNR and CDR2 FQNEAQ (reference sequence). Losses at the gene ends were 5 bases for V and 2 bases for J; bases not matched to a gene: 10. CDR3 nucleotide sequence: TGTGCCAGCAGCCTAAAGACAGGGGGTCCCCCCTACAATGAGCAGTTCTTC. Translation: CASSLKTGGPPYNEQFF. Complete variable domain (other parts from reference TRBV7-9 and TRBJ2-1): DTGVSQNPRHKITKRGQNVTFRCDPISEHNRLYWYRQTLGQGPEFLTYFQNEAQLEKSRLLSDRFSAERPKGSFSTLEIQRTEQGDSAMYLCASSLKTGGPPYNEQFFGPGTRLTVL.

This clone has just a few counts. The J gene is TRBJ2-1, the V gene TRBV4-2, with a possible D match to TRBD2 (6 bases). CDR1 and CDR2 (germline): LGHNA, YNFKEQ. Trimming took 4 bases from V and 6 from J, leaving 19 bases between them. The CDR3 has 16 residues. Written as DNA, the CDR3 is TGTGCCAGCAGCCTAGATTCGAGGCTAGCGAGCAATGAGCAGTTCTTC. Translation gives CASSLDSRLASNEQFF.

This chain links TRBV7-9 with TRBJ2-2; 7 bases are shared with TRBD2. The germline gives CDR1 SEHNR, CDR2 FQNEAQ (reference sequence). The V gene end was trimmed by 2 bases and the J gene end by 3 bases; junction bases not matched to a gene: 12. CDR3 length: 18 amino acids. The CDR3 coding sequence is TGTGCCAGCAGCTTATGGGGGTTCGGGGGGAAGGACACCGGGGAGCTGTTTTTT. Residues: CASSLWGFGGKDTGELFF.

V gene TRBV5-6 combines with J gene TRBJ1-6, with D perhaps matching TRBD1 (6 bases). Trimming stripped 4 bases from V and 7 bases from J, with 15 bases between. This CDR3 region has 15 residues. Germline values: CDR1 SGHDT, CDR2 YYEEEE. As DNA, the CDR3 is TGTGCCAGCAGCCGGAAGACAGGCGTGAATTCACCCCTCCACTTT. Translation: CASSRKTGVNSPLHF. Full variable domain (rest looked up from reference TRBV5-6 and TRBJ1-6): DAGVTQSPTHLIKTRGQQVTLRCSPKSGHDTVSWYQQALGQGPQFIFQYYEEEERQRGNFPDRFSGHQFPNYSSELNVNALLLGDSALYLCASSRKTGVNSPLHFGNGTRLTVT.

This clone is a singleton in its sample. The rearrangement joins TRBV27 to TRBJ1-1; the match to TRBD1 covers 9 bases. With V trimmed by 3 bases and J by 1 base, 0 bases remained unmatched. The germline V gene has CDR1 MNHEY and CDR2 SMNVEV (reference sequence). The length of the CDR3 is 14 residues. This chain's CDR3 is CASSLGQGNTEAFF. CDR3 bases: TGTGCCAGCAGTTTGGGACAGGGGAACACTGAAGCTTTCTTT.